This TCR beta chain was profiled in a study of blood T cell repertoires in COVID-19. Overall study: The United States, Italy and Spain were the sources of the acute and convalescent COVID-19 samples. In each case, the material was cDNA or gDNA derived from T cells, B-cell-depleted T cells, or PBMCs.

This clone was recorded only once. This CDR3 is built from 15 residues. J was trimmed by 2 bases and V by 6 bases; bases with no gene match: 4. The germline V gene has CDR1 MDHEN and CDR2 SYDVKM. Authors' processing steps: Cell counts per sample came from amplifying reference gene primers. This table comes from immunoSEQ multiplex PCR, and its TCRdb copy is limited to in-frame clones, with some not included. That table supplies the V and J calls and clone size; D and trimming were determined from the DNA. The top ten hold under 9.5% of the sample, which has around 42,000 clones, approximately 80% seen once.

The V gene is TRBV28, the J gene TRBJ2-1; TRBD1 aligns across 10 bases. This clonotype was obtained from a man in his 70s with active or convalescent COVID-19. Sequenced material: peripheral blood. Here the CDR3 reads CASRATGGAYNEQFF. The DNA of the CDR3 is TGTGCCAGCAGGGCGACAGGGGGCGCCTACAATGAGCAGTTCTTC.